This T cell receptor beta chain was sequenced for a study of PD-1 blockade in classical Hodgkin lymphoma (dated by TCRdb to about 2020). In the study overall: Nivolumab dosing was 3 mg/kg intravenously every 2 weeks, continuing until either disease progression or unacceptable toxicity. The study used TCR beta sequencing and CyTOF to define a peripheral blood immune signature of response to PD-1 blockade in classical Hodgkin lymphoma. Beyond this particular receptor, the publication reports: By C4D1, a significant rise was seen in CD4+ TCR diversity but not in CD8+ TCR diversity (p=0.0027 vs p=0.16), and the rise was most apparent among complete responders (p=0.02). The study was restricted to a single clinical trial cohort, and the causes of repertoire differences, possibly disease activity or prior therapy, were left undefined. Newly diagnosed patients were reported to have lower baseline TCR diversity than healthy donors, and relapsed/refractory patients were reported to have lower baseline TCR diversity still. Trial patients with a complete response had baseline diversity similar to that of newly diagnosed patients, while partial responders and progressors had significantly lower diversity. Patients starting nivolumab less than 1 year after ASCT had lower diversity and were excluded from later analyses to avoid confounding by immune reconstitution.

Of note for this clone: Its target antigen remains unknown. No base quality information exists; no much larger clone differs at one position.

The time point label for this specimen denotes: cycle 1 day 1 (C1D1), immediately before nivolumab initiation. Relapse after autologous stem cell transplantation had occurred in all trial patients, and cohorts A, B and C were distinguished by prior brentuximab vedotin exposure. The trial cohort was composed of 56 patients with relapsed/refractory classical Hodgkin lymphoma, for whom complete response, partial response or progressive disease was recorded as best overall response. Single-agent nivolumab was administered to trial patients in the multi-cohort phase II CheckMate 205 trial. An independent review committee assessed best overall response using the 2007 International Working Group response criteria. Trial PBMCs were collected just before the start of nivolumab (C1D1) and during therapy at cycle 2 day 1 and cycle 4 day 1. Peripheral blood was collected in 8 mL Vacutainer Cell Preparation Tubes, from which PBMCs were isolated by centrifugation and then cryopreserved.

Genomic DNA was isolated using the Qiagen DNeasy kit from unsorted PBMCs as well as from negatively selected CD4+ and CD8+ fractions. Amplification of TCR beta CDR3 regions was done by immunoSEQ multiplex PCR with primers that anneal to V and J segments. Amplification bias was minimized using a synthetic immune receptor repertoire, and residual bias was removed computationally after sequencing. Per the authors' processing: Custom Python scripts were used to quantify repertoire diversity as the Shannon entropy index. Unsorted, CD4+ and CD8+ repertoires were analyzed separately, except for combined analyses in which CD4+ and CD8+ sequences were merged in silico. A clone was considered expanded if an increase in frequency of at least 2-fold after treatment relative to C1D1 was found, and a pseudocount of 0.5 was applied to clones undetected at baseline. Clones with 0 or 1 copy at C1D1 were classified as singleton clones, and clones with 2 or more copies were classified as non-singleton clones. Clones expanded in unsorted samples were annotated as CD4+, CD8+ or unknown by matching protein sequences in sorted samples from the same patient. Wilcoxon tests were applied to paired samples to test diversity changes from C1D1 to C4D1. What TCRdb holds here is the immuneACCESS table cut down to in-frame rearrangements. Part of the clones is not present; checked against another copy, under half of the missing clones reflect an unresolved V gene, and the others are unexplained. That table gives V, J and clone size, and the DNA gave D and trimming. Present in this sample are around 45,000 clones, 60% to 75% of which were seen just once. The ten most abundant clones make up approximately 3% of the sample.

Here V drops 4 bases and J drops 2 bases, and the junction holds 1 base not matched to any gene. CDR1 and CDR2 (GTSNPN, SVGIG) derive from the germline V gene (reference sequence). From the cysteine up to the phenylalanine, the CDR3 has a length of 12 residues. The only DNA kept is the CDR3, 36 bases in frame from the first base. Recombination connected TRBV30 to TRBJ1-1; 7 of the junction bases match TRBD1. The specimen comprised peripheral blood mononuclear cells (PBMCs), sampled at baseline. The source is a human donor with classical Hodgkin lymphoma. The DNA sequence follows: TGTGCCTGGAACAGGGGTAACACTGAAGCTTTCTTT. This is translated as CAWNRGNTEAFF. The CDR3, completed at both ends by the reference TRBV30 and TRBJ1-1 genes, gives the full variable domain SQTIHQWPATLVQPVGSPLSLECTVEGTSNPNLYWYRQAAGRGLQLLFYSVGIGQISSEVPQNLSASRPQDRQFILSSKKLLLSDSGFYLCAWNRGNTEAFFGQGTRLTVV.